Here is one T cell receptor beta chain with its context. This clone was seen only once. Its antigen is unknown. No qualities accompany the bases; no much larger clone lies one base away. The junction shows trimming of 3 bases on V and 8 bases on J, and the gene matches do not reach 3 bases of it. The CDR3 spans 14 residues, from the cysteine through the phenylalanine. The CDR3 DNA has 42 bases and is translated from base 1. CDR1 and CDR2, looked up from the germline V gene, are KGHDR and SFDVKD. TCRbeta CDR3 regions were amplified from genomic DNA using the immunoSEQ Assay, a bias-controlled multiplex PCR. On the study's bioinformatics: Within the assay, amplification of reference gene primers was used to estimate how many nucleated cells each sample contained. To quantify the absolute abundance of each unique TCRbeta CDR3 rearrangement, sequence reads were collapsed and filtered. For each sample, productive Simpson clonality was calculated as the square root of Simpson's diversity index over productive rearrangements. TCRdb limited this immuneACCESS table to in-frame rearrangements with V and J called. A share of clones is missing; checked studies link under half to unresolved V genes, and the rest is unexplained. The DNA gave D and trimming, while V, J and clone size come from that table. The sample records approximately 61,000 clones, about 90% of which are singletons. About 18% of the sample rests with the top ten.

Collaborating institutions collected whole blood in K2EDTA tubes following their own protocols. For TCRbeta analysis, collaborators shipped samples in one of three forms: frozen whole blood, isolated PBMCs, or DNA extracted from either of those sample types. These data come from a study of blood T cell repertoires in COVID-19 (dated by TCRdb to between 2020 and 2021). Describing the broader study: Collaborator samples came from the United States, Italy and Spain and covered acute and convalescent phases of COVID-19. Deeply sampled blood TCRbeta repertoires from subjects exposed to, actively infected with, or recovered from COVID-19 were included in the dataset. Where available, HLA class I and class II types were obtained from metadata supplied by the sample provider rather than from assay-based typing. Samples came from the ongoing ImmuneRACE study (first 160 participants) plus 1,254 subjects from 6 global collaborators. The material from the prospective study consisted of cDNA or gDNA derived from T cells, B-cell-depleted T cells, or PBMCs. A de-identified subject ID, COVID-19 status, age in years and sex were almost always included in the sample metadata. The repertoires were released in a freely available public database intended as a resource for research on the immune response to SARS-CoV-2.

The investigation overall reported the following: The amount of clinical and demographic metadata varied by source and participant and was provided uncurated.

The sequence links TRBV24-1 to TRBJ1-6; 7 nucleotides in the junction match TRBD1. The receptor was isolated from a woman aged 80 or over with active COVID-19. The sample taken for sequencing was peripheral blood. The nucleotide sequence reads as follows: TGTGCCACCAGTGATACAGGGGATCATTCACCCCTCCACTTT. Its product reads: CATSDTGDHSPLHF.